Following are 9 T cell receptor beta chains from one sample sequenced in a study of T-cell reconstitution after alpha-beta-depleted transplantation in children. This sample's TCRbeta library carried unique molecular identifier barcodes. TCRdb re-called the PCR reads through MiXCR, storing one row per CDR3 protein. Counted here are about 200,000 distinct CDR3 sequences, 6.6% occurring once; the ten biggest clones make up 5% to 6.5%. Here the sequenced sample was PBMCs, taken before TCRalphabeta/CD19-depleted stem cell transplant. The source is a boy under 10 years old with acute lymphoblastic leukemia, due to receive a stem cell transplant.

Points on this clonotype: This may be a read error, as it is one base from a much larger clone. The J gene is TRBJ2-1, the V gene TRBV28; 10 bases line up with TRBD2. The germline CDR1 and CDR2 sequences are MDHEN and SYDVKM. This CDR3 region has 15 residues. After removal of 5 bases from V and 2 bases from J, the junction contained 3 bases not matched to a gene. The CDR3 region has the DNA TGTGCCAGCAGTGGTAGCGGGGGGCCCTACAATGAGCAGTTCTTC. Its translation: CASSGSGGPYNEQFF.

This clonotype was seen a handful of times. The chain recombines TRBV7-2 with TRBJ2-7; maybe TRBD2 (6 bases). Germline-derived CDR1 and CDR2 are SGHTA and FQGNSA. The CDR3 loop spans 14 amino acids. V lost 5 bases and J lost 7, with 18 bases in between. CDR3 coding DNA: TGTGCCAGCAGCCCCCGGGCACCGGAGGGGGAGCAGTACTTC. Amino acid sequence: CASSPRAPEGEQYF.

This clonotype was found a few times. The chain has TRBV10-3 and TRBJ2-1; D is uncertain. The CDR3 is made up of 12 amino acids. CDR1 is ENHRY and CDR2 is SYGVKD in the germline V gene. V was shortened by 2 bases and J by 9 bases, with 8 bases between the two germline ends. The CDR3 sequence: CAISEASPEQFF. Here the CDR3 DNA reads TGTGCCATCAGTGAGGCGAGCCCTGAGCAGTTCTTC.

This clonotype has a handful of counts. The chain combines TRBV12-3 or TRBV12-4 with TRBJ2-1, with D possibly TRBD1 on 5 matching bases. Trimming stripped 10 bases from V and 0 bases from J, with 25 bases between. This CDR3 is 18 amino acids long. CDR3 protein: CAICGDRHDLFSYNEQFF. CDR3 sequence (DNA): TGTGCCATCTGCGGAGACAGACACGATCTATTCTCCTACAATGAGCAGTTCTTC.

Many counts were recorded for this clonotype. The V and J genes are TRBV29-1 and TRBJ2-7, with D maybe TRBD2 (6 bases). The CDR3 spans 12 residues. With 8 bases removed from V and 6 bases from J, the gap between germline ends came to 17 bases. CDR1 is SQVTM, CDR2 ANQGSEA, per germline. CDR3 in DNA: TGCAGCAGCGTTGGTAAGGAGGGCGAGCAGTACTTC. Translating it yields CSSVGKEGEQYF.

This clonotype turned up a few times. This chain connects TRBV28 to TRBJ2-2, with TRBD1 identical over 8 bases. Looked up from germline, CDR1 is MDHEN and CDR2 is SYDVKM. CDR3 length equals 17 residues. With V trimmed by 2 bases and J by 4 bases, 9 bases remained unmatched. CDR3 coding DNA: TGTGCCAGCAGTTTAGGGGCAGGGGGCGCGAGCACCGGGGAGCTGTTTTTT. Translated: CASSLGAGGASTGELFF.

This clonotype was seen at least ten times. The J gene is TRBJ2-7, the V gene TRBV7-9; 7 bases fit TRBD2. The V segment lost 3 bases and the J segment 6 bases; nucleotides outside the gene matches: 8. The CDR3 length is 14 residues. Germline CDR1 and CDR2: SEHNR and FQNEAQ (reference sequence). The CDR3 DNA sequence: TGTGCCAGCAGCTTGCTTGCGGGAGCGTCCGAGCAGTACTTC. This gives the protein CASSLLAGASEQYF.

V gene TRBV12-3 or TRBV12-4 combines with J gene TRBJ1-2; D unclear. V was clipped by 4 bases and J by 4 bases, with 13 bases between them. The CDR3 runs 14 residues. The CDR3 protein is CASSWRAAGYGYTF. CDR3 in DNA: TGTGCCAGCAGTTGGCGGGCGGCGGGCTATGGCTACACCTTC.

This clonotype was seen a handful of times. The chain recombines TRBV7-2 with TRBJ2-1; TRBD2 matches 12 bases. This CDR3 is built from 15 residues. Per the germline V gene, CDR1 is SGHTA and CDR2 is FQGNSA. J was trimmed by 8 bases and V by 5 bases; bases with no gene match: 7. The CDR3 coding sequence is TGTGCCAGCAGCCCGGGACTAGCGGGCCCTTATGAGCAGTTCTTC. Its translation is CASSPGLAGPYEQFF. The whole variable domain, remainder taken from reference TRBV7-2 and TRBJ2-1, is GAGVSQSPSNKVTEKGKDVELRCDPISGHTALYWYRQSLGQGLEFLIYFQGNSAPDKSGLPSDRFSAERTGGSVSTLTIQRTQQEDSAVYLCASSPGLAGPYEQFFGPGTRLTVL.